This T cell receptor (beta chain) emerged from a study of graft-versus-host responses after intestinal transplantation. Generated by immunoSEQ multiplex PCR, the TCRdb table keeps only in-frame clones and is missing some. The table lists 98,000 or so clones, more than 75% of them singletons, with 1.4% in the top ten. Study-level points and caveats: GvH clones appeared in recipient marrow, some first in ileum or blood.

To note about this clone: Its antigen is not identified.

The specimen was PBMCs, collected 255 days after intestinal transplant. The TCR was taken from a human patient who received an intestinal transplant, so some T cells may come from the graft donor.

CDR3 sequence (DNA): TGTGCCAGCAGCTTGGTTTCGGGAGGTTTTATTAGTGAGCAGTTCTTC. This codes for CASSLVSGGFISEQFF. J is TRBJ2-1 and V is TRBV5-6, with 7 nucleotides matching TRBD2. Germline V CDR1 and CDR2: SGHDT, YYEEEE. The CDR3 totals 16 residues. J gave up 9 bases and V 0 bases, and 12 bases lay outside the gene matches.